This T cell receptor (beta chain) originates from a study of OX40 agonist ivuxolimab in advanced cancers. Assay: immunoSEQ multiplex PCR; the TCRdb copy retains only in-frame clones and omits some. The table records more than 50,000 clones, 75% to 90% of them present only once. The CDR3 extends over 17 amino acids. V gave up 3 bases and J gave up 0 bases, with 14 bases separating them. Per germline, CDR1 LNHNV and CDR2 YYDKDF (reference sequence). This TCR derives from an adult with an advanced solid tumor such as melanoma, head and neck, liver or kidney cancer. The sample here was CD4+ or CD8+ T cells sorted from blood, taken in a trial of the OX40 agonist ivuxolimab. V usage is TRBV15 and J usage is TRBJ2-2; D gene uncertain. This CDR3 is CATSRALTSSNTGELFF. CDR3 DNA sequence: TGTGCCACCAGCAGGGCCCTGACTTCATCGAACACCGGGGAGCTGTTTTTT.